The 16 T cell receptor beta chains reported below all come from one sample, sequenced in a study of cytomegalovirus exposure and HLA in healthy donors. 60 Vbeta and 13 Jbeta primers were used in PCR. Sequenced by immunoSEQ multiplex PCR; TCRdb stores in-frame clones only, minus some. The table has about 120,000 clones, 83% seen once; the top ten hold 3.6%. The sequenced sample was PBMCs. The receptors derive from a woman aged 40 to 50 in good health and CMV-seropositive.

The gene calls are TRBV19 and TRBJ1-1, with D possibly TRBD1 on 5 matching bases. The CDR3 has 14 amino acids. The V gene's germline CDR1 is LNHDA and CDR2 SQIVND (reference sequence). The V end lost 8 bases, the J end lost 6 bases, and 19 bases lay between the germline ends. The CDR3 region has the DNA TGTGCCAGTGGGGTTGGGGCCGGCGGCTCTGAAGCTTTCTTT. Translation: CASGVGAGGSEAFF. The full variable domain, its missing parts supplied by reference TRBV19 and TRBJ1-1, is DGGITQSPKYLFRKEGQNVTLSCEQNLNHDAMYWYRQDPGQGLRLIYYSQIVNDFQKGDIAEGYSVSREKKESFPLTVTSAQKNPTAFYLCASGVGAGGSEAFFGQGTRLTVV.

V usage is TRBV14 and J usage is TRBJ2-6, with D possibly matching TRBD1 (6 bases). V gave up 5 bases and J gave up 0 bases, with 17 bases separating them. The germline V gene has CDR1 SGHDN and CDR2 FVKESK. The CDR3 is made up of 18 amino acids. The CDR3 sequence is CASSGDSGQSSGANVLTF. The CDR3 DNA follows: TGTGCCAGCAGCGGAGACTCGGGACAAAGCTCTGGGGCCAACGTCCTGACTTTC.

This chain uses TRBV13 with TRBJ1-2; 7 bases match TRBD1. With V trimmed by 5 bases and J by 0 bases, 3 bases remained unmatched. The germline gives CDR1 PRHDT, CDR2 FYEKMQ (reference sequence). The CDR3 is 14 residues long. The CDR3 region has the DNA TGTGCCAGCAGCGTGGGACAGACTAACTATGGCTACACCTTC. As protein: CASSVGQTNYGYTF.

The chain uses TRBV15 and TRBJ2-7; 13 positions match TRBD2. Germline CDR1 is LNHNV and CDR2 is YYDKDF (reference sequence). V shed 6 bases, J shed 2 bases, and the junction held 4 bases outside the gene matches. The CDR3 runs to 15 residues. The CDR3, as DNA: TGTGCCACCAGATCCACTAGCGGGAGGGCCTACGAGCAGTACTTC. This gives the protein CATRSTSGRAYEQYF. Looking up the rest from reference TRBV15 and TRBJ2-7 gives the full variable domain: DAMVIQNPRYQVTQFGKPVTLSCSQTLNHNVMYWYQQKSSQAPKLLFHYYDKDFNNEADTPDNFQSRRPNTSFCFLDIRSPGLGDTAMYLCATRSTSGRAYEQYFGPGTRLTVT.

This clone came up once. The rearrangement links TRBV6-1 to TRBJ2-7; a possible D gene is TRBD2 (6 bases). Germline CDR1 and CDR2: MNHNS and SASEGT. Trimming removed 8 bases from V and 6 bases from J, with 14 bases in between. This CDR3 is 12 amino acids long. The CDR3 is CASFGDSSEQYF. As DNA, the CDR3 is TGTGCCAGCTTTGGGGACTCTTCCGAGCAGTACTTC.

The CDR3 DNA sequence: TGTGCCAGCAGTGGGACACCCTACGAGCAGTACTTC. This encodes CASSGTPYEQYF. This chain joins TRBV6-1 and TRBJ2-7; D might be TRBD1 (5 bases). The germline gives CDR1 MNHNS, CDR2 SASEGT. V dropped 4 bases and J dropped 2 bases, with 6 bases sitting between them. There are 12 residues in the CDR3.

This clone has more than one count but fewer than ten. The chain carries TRBV6-4 and TRBJ2-6; no clear D gene. Germline V gene lookup returns CDR1 MRHNA and CDR2 SNTAGT. V lost 2 bases and J lost 4, with 9 bases in between. The CDR3 spans 15 residues. CDR3 amino acids: CASSDTGSGANVLTF. The DNA for the CDR3 is TGTGCCAGCAGTGACACCGGGTCAGGGGCCAACGTCCTGACTTTC.

The V call is TRBV6-4, the J call TRBJ2-1; TRBD1 matches at 7 bases. Per the germline V gene, CDR1 is MRHNA and CDR2 is SNTAGT. The CDR3 extends over 15 amino acids. Trimming removed 3 bases from V and 0 bases from J; junction bases left unmatched: 2. In DNA, the CDR3 is TGTGCCAGCAGTGAGTCAGGGGGCTCCTACAATGAGCAGTTCTTC. Translating gives CASSESGGSYNEQFF.

The chain combines TRBV13 with TRBJ2-1; D is undetermined. The CDR3 length is 15 residues. Germline V gene data show CDR1 as PRHDT and CDR2 as FYEKMQ (reference sequence). Trimming pared 0 bases from V and 4 bases from J, leaving 10 bases between. CDR3 amino acids: CASSLGDGEYNEQFF. CDR3 sequence (DNA): TGTGCCAGCAGCTTAGGCGACGGAGAGTACAATGAGCAGTTCTTC.

The chain uses TRBV15 and TRBJ1-5; D is undetermined. Trimming cost V 4 bases and J 9 bases, with 13 bases left between them. CDR3 length equals 13 residues. Germline V gene lookup returns CDR1 LNHNV and CDR2 YYDKDF (reference sequence). CDR3 nucleotides: TGTGCCACCAGCATTCCAGGCGGAGGGCCCCAGCATTTT. As protein: CATSIPGGGPQHF.

The chain is built from TRBV27 and TRBJ1-2, with 12 bases that match TRBD1. CDR1 is MNHEY and CDR2 is SMNVEV in the germline V gene (reference sequence). This CDR3 region has 15 residues. Trimming removed 2 bases from V and 8 bases from J; junction bases left unmatched: 6. CDR3 loop: CASSLGTGGAGGYTF. The DNA of the CDR3 is TGTGCCAGCAGTTTAGGGACAGGGGGCGCGGGGGGCTACACCTTC.

The J gene is TRBJ2-5, the V gene TRBV19, with D maybe TRBD1 (5 bases). This CDR3 has 15 residues. The germline V gene has CDR1 LNHDA and CDR2 SQIVND (reference sequence). Trimming shortened V by 2 bases and J by 3 bases, and 13 bases separated the two germline ends. CDR3 loop: CASSIRQGGKETQYF. DNA for the CDR3: TGTGCCAGTAGTATACGCCAGGGTGGCAAAGAGACCCAGTACTTC.

The gene calls are TRBV9 and TRBJ1-6; 7 nucleotides align to TRBD1. The germline gives CDR1 SGDLS, CDR2 YYNGEE. With 0 bases clipped from V and 6 bases from J, the junction kept 3 bases outside the gene matches. This CDR3 region has 15 residues. CDR3 nucleotides: TGTGCCAGCAGCGTAGGAGACAGGGCTAATTCACCCCTCCACTTT. It codes for CASSVGDRANSPLHF.

This chain joins TRBV2 and TRBJ1-2; no firm D call. Germline-derived CDR1 and CDR2 are SNHLY and FYNNEI. V was trimmed by 7 bases and J by 0 bases, leaving 6 bases between them. The CDR3 has 12 amino acids. For the CDR3, the DNA is TGTGCCAGCACGGGGACTAACTATGGCTACACCTTC. Translating gives CASTGTNYGYTF.

The chain couples TRBV2 to TRBJ1-2, with 10 bases matching TRBD1. With 4 bases clipped from V and 4 bases from J, the junction kept 9 bases outside the gene matches. CDR1 and CDR2 (germline): SNHLY, FYNNEI. This CDR3 has 16 amino acids. The CDR3 nucleotides are TGTGCCAGCAGTGGACAGGGGGCGGGAAGGATCTATGGCTACACCTTC. Encoded protein: CASSGQGAGRIYGYTF.

This clone has just a few counts. J is TRBJ1-1 and V is TRBV4-1; 7 nucleotides agree with TRBD1. CDR1 and CDR2 (germline): MGHRA, YSYEKL. The trim removed 0 bases at V and 0 bases at J, leaving 1 base unmatched. The CDR3 has 15 residues. CDR3 sequence (DNA): TGCGCCAGCAGCCAAGATGACAGGGTGAACACTGAAGCTTTCTTT. Protein product: CASSQDDRVNTEAFF.